The 25 T cell receptor beta chains listed next were all sequenced from one sample in a study of blood T cells in healthy people across ages. Primed by a sample-barcoded 5' primer and a J-beta primer mix, a second PCR proceeded for about 7 to 11 cycles. TCRdb fed the 5' RACE reads into MiXCR, producing one record per CDR3 protein. The repertoire consists of almost 1 million distinct CDR3 sequences, with roughly 51% occurring once and the leading ten covering over 20%. Sequenced sample: blood. These receptors originate from an older woman in good health.

The rearrangement uses TRBV13 and TRBJ2-3, with 10 bases lining up with TRBD2. This CDR3 is built from 13 residues. CDR1 and CDR2 (germline): PRHDT, FYEKMQ (reference sequence). The V segment lost 10 bases and the J segment 6 bases; nucleotides outside the gene matches: 7. CDR3 coding DNA: TGTGCCAACTCGCGACTAGCGGGCGATACGCAGTATTTT. Translated: CANSRLAGDTQYF.

The chain is built from TRBV5-5 and TRBJ2-7; 9 nucleotides align to TRBD2. V lost 2 bases, J lost 5 bases, and 8 bases stayed unmatched. In germline, CDR1 is SGHKS, CDR2 YYEKEE (reference sequence). This CDR3 comprises 15 residues. CDR3 amino acids: CASSLTPAGGNEQYF. For the CDR3, the DNA is TGTGCCAGCAGCTTAACTCCAGCGGGAGGAAACGAGCAGTACTTC.

This clonotype has only one observation. This chain uses TRBV27 with TRBJ2-6; possible D gene TRBD2, 6 bases. CDR1 and CDR2 from the germline V gene are MNHEY and SMNVEV (reference sequence). The length of the CDR3 is 16 residues. The V end lost 1 base, the J end lost 2 bases, and 9 bases lay between the germline ends. The CDR3 here is CASSLFPGAGANVLTF. In DNA form, the CDR3 reads TGTGCCAGCAGTTTATTCCCGGGGGCTGGGGCCAACGTCCTGACTTTC.

The sample holds a few counts of this clonotype. J is TRBJ2-3 and V is TRBV12-3 or TRBV12-4; D is uncertain. V shed 2 bases and J shed 4 bases, with 7 bases lying between them. CDR3 size: 13 residues. CDR3 in DNA: TGTGCCAGCAGTTTAAGCGAAGCAGATACGCAGTATTTT. Amino acid sequence: CASSLSEADTQYF.

The genes are TRBV20-1 and TRBJ2-2, with TRBD1 matching 8 bases. This CDR3 contains 18 residues. With 0 bases clipped from V and 6 bases from J, the junction kept 15 bases outside the gene matches. Germline loops: CDR1 DFQATT, CDR2 SNEGSKA (reference sequence). As DNA, the CDR3 is TGCAGTGCTAGAGATGCGGACAGGGTGGGGTCCTTTGCCGGGGAGCTGTTTTTT. It encodes CSARDADRVGSFAGELFF.

The chain employs TRBV12-3 or TRBV12-4 and TRBJ2-2, with 9 bases identical to TRBD2. V was pared by 2 bases and J by 4 bases, with 2 bases of the junction left unmatched. The CDR3 runs 15 residues. The CDR3 region is CASSLSGRRTGELFF. CDR3 coding DNA: TGTGCCAGCAGTTTAAGCGGGAGGCGCACCGGGGAGCTGTTTTTT.

The CDR3 bases are TGTGCCAGCAGTAGTAGCCGCCGCGAGCAGTACTTC. Its translation: CASSSSRREQYF. The gene calls are TRBV6-2 or TRBV6-3 and TRBJ2-4; D uncertain. The end of the DNA aligns better with TRBJ2-7, so the J call may be wrong. Germline-derived CDR1 and CDR2 are MNHEY and SVGEGT. This CDR3 has 12 amino acids.

V gene TRBV20-1 combines with J gene TRBJ2-1; 14 bases align to TRBD2. Germline loops: CDR1 DFQATT, CDR2 SNEGSKA (reference sequence). The J segment lost 9 bases and the V segment lost 6 bases, leaving 10 bases of the junction unmatched. The CDR3 is made up of 15 amino acids. The CDR3 DNA reads as TGCAGTGCAGGGGTGGGACTAGCGGGAGCGGGTGAGCAGTTCTTC. Encoded protein: CSAGVGLAGAGEQFF.

This clonotype was seen a few times. This chain uses TRBV20-1 with TRBJ2-3, with D maybe TRBD2 (5 bases). V lost 1 base and J lost 5, with 16 bases in between. There are 15 residues in the CDR3. Germline lookup yields CDR1 DFQATT and CDR2 SNEGSKA (reference sequence). In DNA form, the CDR3 reads TGCAGTGCTAGAGGGGAGACGGCTGGGGTAGATACGCAGTATTTT. This sequence encodes CSARGETAGVDTQYF.

The chain uses TRBV7-9 and TRBJ2-1, with D unresolved. Germline assignment: CDR1 SEHNR and CDR2 FQNEAQ (reference sequence). This CDR3 has 13 amino acids. Between the trimmed V and J ends, which lost 5 bases and 13 bases, there was a span of 18 bases. As DNA, the CDR3 is TGTGCCAGCAGCCAAAAGGGCGGAAAACCCCAGTTCTTC. As protein: CASSQKGGKPQFF.

The sample holds a few counts of this clonotype. The chain combines TRBV29-1 with TRBJ2-1, with 10 bases identical to TRBD2. V dropped 4 bases and J dropped 5; count of bases not matched to a gene: 5. The CDR3 spans 14 residues. Germline CDR1 is SQVTM and CDR2 is ANQGSEA. The CDR3 nucleotides are TGCAGCGTTGTCGGGCTAGCGGGAGACAATGAGCAGTTCTTC. This gives the protein CSVVGLAGDNEQFF.

The chain is built from TRBV7-7 and TRBJ2-3, with D perhaps matching TRBD2 (5 bases). CDR1 and CDR2 from the germline V gene are SSHAT and FNYEAQ (reference sequence). Trimming took off 5 bases at V and 2 bases at J, with 11 bases between the two ends. The CDR3 has 14 amino acids. CDR3 coding DNA: TGTGCCAGCAGCCGAGGACTCTTCACAGATACGCAGTATTTT. Translating gives CASSRGLFTDTQYF.

The gene calls are TRBV6-5 and TRBJ1-1, with 7 bases aligning to TRBD1. Trimming took 2 bases from V and 1 from J; bases not matched to a gene: 4. CDR1 and CDR2 from the germline V gene are MNHEY and SVGAGI. The CDR3 spans 15 residues. CDR3 nucleotide sequence: TGTGCCAGCAGTTACGAGGCAGGGGGGAACACTGAAGCTTTCTTT. As protein: CASSYEAGGNTEAFF.

The V and J genes are TRBV9 and TRBJ2-5, with 12 bases matching TRBD2. The closer fit of TRBJ2-7 to the DNA end suggests the J call may be wrong. Germline loops: CDR1 SGDLS, CDR2 YYNGEE. The CDR3 runs to 15 residues. The DNA of the CDR3 is TGTGCCAGCAGCCTTCTAGCGGGAGGGCTGGACGAGCAGTACTTC. It yields the protein CASSLLAGGLDEQYF.

The table lists this clonotype with a count of one. This sequence joins TRBV11-2 and TRBJ2-7; 9 nucleotides align to TRBD1. The trim removed 2 bases at V and 1 base at J, leaving 9 bases unmatched. The CDR3 is made up of 17 amino acids. CDR1 SGHAT and CDR2 FQNNGV come from the germline V gene. CDR3 protein: CASSLLRQGGTSYEQYF. The CDR3 bases are TGTGCCAGCAGCTTACTGAGACAGGGGGGTACGTCCTACGAGCAGTACTTC.

The gene calls are TRBV6-6 and TRBJ1-6; D is unresolved. The germline V gene encodes CDR1 MNHNY and CDR2 SVGAGI (reference sequence). This CDR3 spans 14 amino acids. V lost 8 bases, J lost 5 bases, and 13 bases lay in between. The CDR3 reads CASSYTVDNSPLHF. The DNA for the CDR3 is TGTGCCAGCTCCTATACAGTGGATAATTCACCCCTCCACTTT.

The V call is TRBV7-2, the J call TRBJ2-1, with D possibly matching TRBD1 (6 bases). The J call may be faulty, since TRBJ2-7 better matches the DNA end. Germline-derived CDR1 and CDR2 are SGHTA and FQGNSA. The CDR3 totals 15 residues. This CDR3 reads CASSSPGQYNNEQYF. DNA of the CDR3: TGTGCCAGCAGCTCTCCCGGACAGTACAACAATGAGCAGTACTTC.

In its sample, this clonotype was seen a few times. The chain employs TRBV24-1 and TRBJ2-1; D remains unclear. This CDR3 contains 16 residues. Germline CDR1 is KGHDR and CDR2 is SFDVKD. Between the trimmed V and J ends, which lost 2 bases and 0 bases, there was a span of 10 bases. CDR3 nucleotide sequence: TGTGCCACCAGTGATTCTCCCAGAGTCTCCTACAATGAGCAGTTCTTC. Amino acids: CATSDSPRVSYNEQFF.

Remarks on this clonotype: One end of the junction is discordant with germline, which a read error may explain. The rearrangement uses TRBV24-1 and TRBJ2-3; D not certain. CDR3 length equals 17 residues. Per germline, CDR1 KGHDR and CDR2 SFDVKD. As DNA, the CDR3 is TGTGCCACCAGTGATCCTGGTGTTGGGGTAGGCACAGATACACAGTATTTT. The encoded protein is CATSDPGVGVGTDTQYF.

This clonotype turned up a few times. V gene TRBV7-9 combines with J gene TRBJ1-6; D is unresolved. Germline CDR1 SEHNR, CDR2 FQNEAQ (reference sequence). The CDR3 has 12 residues. The V end was cut by 5 bases, the J end by 11 bases, with 10 bases between. As DNA, the CDR3 is TGTGCCAGCAGCCCCGGCAGGACACCCCTCCACTTT. Translation gives CASSPGRTPLHF.

The chain has TRBV5-1 and TRBJ2-7, with D tentatively TRBD1 (5 bases). The CDR3 has 13 amino acids. The germline CDR1 and CDR2 sequences are SGHRS and YFSETQ. Trimming took 5 bases from V and 4 from J, leaving 13 bases between them. The CDR3 spells CASSLGPKYEQYF. DNA for the CDR3: TGCGCCAGCAGTCTGGGGCCAAAATACGAGCAGTACTTC.

This clonotype came up once. The chain carries TRBV29-1 and TRBJ1-1; unclear D gene. V was clipped by 7 bases and J by 8 bases, with 11 bases between them. In germline, CDR1 is SQVTM, CDR2 ANQGSEA. The CDR3 has 10 residues. The CDR3, as DNA: TGCAGCGCCTGGACCGGCGAAGCTTTCTTT. Encoded protein: CSAWTGEAFF.

The chain has TRBV29-1 and TRBJ2-3; no definite D call. V lost 3 bases and J 2 bases, leaving 12 bases between the germline ends. Germline V gene data show CDR1 as SQVTM and CDR2 as ANQGSEA. The CDR3 has 14 residues. The CDR3 nucleotides are TGCAGCGTTGACAAAGGAATTAACACAGATACGCAGTATTTT. It codes for CSVDKGINTDTQYF.

This clonotype came up a few times. The chain employs TRBV6-1 and TRBJ2-7, with 7 positions matching TRBD1. After removal of 7 bases from V and 3 bases from J, the junction contained 6 bases not matched to a gene. CDR1 MNHNS and CDR2 SASEGT come from the germline V gene. CDR3 size: 13 residues. Written as DNA, the CDR3 is TGTGCCAGCACCTACAGGGGAATCTACGAGCAGTACTTC. This gives the protein CASTYRGIYEQYF.

A few counts support this clonotype. The chain employs TRBV2 and TRBJ2-5; no reliable D call. V was cut by 6 bases and J by 4 bases, with 12 bases left in between. This CDR3 is 13 amino acids long. CDR1 is SNHLY and CDR2 is FYNNEI in the germline V gene. CDR3 bases: TGTGCCAGCAGGCCTCGTTCCAGAGAGACCCAGTACTTC. It yields the protein CASRPRSRETQYF.